Reported below is one T cell receptor (beta chain). This sample is drawn from a study of blood T cell repertoires in COVID-19. The Seattle patients, enrolled during active infection, were followed longitudinally. The repertoire was sequenced with immunoSEQ multiplex PCR; TCRdb's copy has only in-frame clones and lacks some. The sample contains a few hundred thousand clones, around 90% of which appear only once. Germline CDR1 is LNHDA and CDR2 is SQIVND (reference sequence). This CDR3 has 11 amino acids. The V and J ends lost 4 bases and 6 bases respectively, with 6 bases between them. The sequencing sample was made of peripheral blood. The clonotype was recovered from a woman aged 45-65 years with COVID-19, enrolled during active disease. The chain recombines TRBV19 with TRBJ1-2; D gene unclear. The CDR3, as DNA: TGTGCCAGTAGTAACCAGGATGGCTACACCTTC. Translated: CASSNQDGYTF.